The sequence of this T cell receptor beta chain was determined in a study of T cells in Graves' hyperthyroidism and ophthalmopathy. The CDR3 has 17 residues. The germline gives CDR1 SGDLS, CDR2 YYNGEE. V gave up 0 bases and J gave up 3 bases, with 15 bases separating them. TCR beta CDR3 regions were amplified from RNA. Carried out on the TCR CDR3, a first-round RT-PCR used the HTBI primer set. MiXCR, run by TCRdb on the multiplex PCR reads, gives a single entry per CDR3 protein. The sample records approximately 870,000 distinct CDR3 sequences, 35% to 40% being singletons. General study results and limits: In blood, most of the thyroid clonotypes expanded above 0.001 were also present.

Details on this clonotype: Its antigen remains unknown.

V is TRBV9 and J is TRBJ2-2, with D possibly being TRBD2 (5 bases). Material for sequencing was blood. This receptor was identified in a man aged 18 to 29 with Graves' hyperthyroidism. The CDR3 coding sequence is TGTGCCAGCAGCGTAGCCCACGCCGGGCGGGACACCGGGGAGCTGTTTTTT. Its protein is CASSVAHAGRDTGELFF.